Below, 5 T cell receptor beta chains from the same sample are listed, as sequenced in a study of T cells in localized non-small cell lung cancer. TCRdb's table, derived via immunoSEQ multiplex PCR, lists solely in-frame clones and lacks some. The data hold 5,600 or so clones, with about 28% observed a single time. The sample here was lung tumor tissue, taken before any cancer treatment. These receptors were taken from a female donor aged 60 or older with stage I lung adenocarcinoma.

This clone is medium-sized (0.01 to 0.1%) by share. The gene calls are TRBV6-8 and TRBJ2-7, with D perhaps TRBD1 or TRBD2 (5 bases each). V was pared by 7 bases and J by 5 bases, with 21 bases between. CDR1 and CDR2 (germline): MNHGY, SAAAGT. This CDR3 spans 15 amino acids. DNA for the CDR3: TGTGCCAGCAAACTACCGGGAAGGGGTACGGACGAGCAGTACTTC. It encodes CASKLPGRGTDEQYF.

The V and J genes are TRBV19 and TRBJ1-2; perhaps TRBD1 as D (6 bases). CDR1 is LNHDA, CDR2 SQIVND, per germline (reference sequence). This CDR3 has 14 amino acids. The V and J ends lost 3 bases and 8 bases respectively, with 16 bases between them. Written as DNA, the CDR3 is TGTGCCAGTAGTATCCGGGACACCAAGAGGGGCTACACCTTC. This sequence encodes CASSIRDTKRGYTF.

This chain connects TRBV6-8 to TRBJ2-1; D tentatively reads TRBD1 or TRBD2 (6 bases each). With 2 bases removed from V and 5 bases from J, the gap between germline ends came to 10 bases. The CDR3 covers 14 residues. Germline CDR1 reads MNHGY; CDR2 reads SAAAGT. The CDR3 spells CASSYRGEDNEQFF. The CDR3 DNA reads as TGTGCCAGCAGTTACAGGGGGGAAGACAATGAGCAGTTCTTC.

This clone was detected only a few times. The chain employs TRBV11-3 and TRBJ2-7; TRBD1 agrees at 8 bases. Trimming at V came to 2 bases and at J to 1 base, leaving 4 bases not matched to a gene. Germline CDR1 SGHNT, CDR2 YENEEA. The length of the CDR3 is 15 residues. The DNA of the CDR3 is TGTGCCAGCAGCTTAAGCAGGGGGCCGTCCTACGAGCAGTACTTC. Residues: CASSLSRGPSYEQYF.

The CDR3 loop is CSGTVSNTEAFF. CDR3 nucleotide sequence: TGCAGCGGGACTGTTTCGAACACTGAAGCTTTCTTT. The chain carries TRBV29-1 and TRBJ1-1; D remains unclear. From germline, CDR1 is SQVTM and CDR2 ANQGSEA. The CDR3 is 12 residues long. V shed 7 bases and J shed 1 base, with 10 bases lying between them.